This T cell receptor beta chain was sequenced in a study of lymphopenia after photon versus proton radiotherapy. Germline V gene lookup returns CDR1 GTSNPN and CDR2 SVGIG (reference sequence). Trimming pared 4 bases from V and 6 bases from J, leaving 13 bases between. CDR3 length: 13 residues. General observations from the study: Oligoclonal CD8+ Temra expansion after nadir drove photon patients' diversity drop. Photon-treated patients lost naive T cells and TCR diversity; proton-treated stayed stable.

TCRdb's table, derived via immunoSEQ multiplex PCR, lists solely in-frame clones and lacks some. This sample yields 65,000 to 85,000 clones, of which just under 95% are seen a single time; approximately 2% belongs to the top ten. For this clone: What it recognizes is unknown.

The V and J genes are TRBV30 and TRBJ2-1, with D perhaps matching TRBD2 (7 bases). The specimen was peripheral blood, collected from a patient treated with photon-based radiotherapy. The TCR was taken from a woman between 40 and 55 years old with cholangiocarcinoma. In nucleotides, the CDR3 is TGTGCCTGGATTCCGGGGGGCGGCAATGAGCAGTTCTTC. It is translated as CAWIPGGGNEQFF.